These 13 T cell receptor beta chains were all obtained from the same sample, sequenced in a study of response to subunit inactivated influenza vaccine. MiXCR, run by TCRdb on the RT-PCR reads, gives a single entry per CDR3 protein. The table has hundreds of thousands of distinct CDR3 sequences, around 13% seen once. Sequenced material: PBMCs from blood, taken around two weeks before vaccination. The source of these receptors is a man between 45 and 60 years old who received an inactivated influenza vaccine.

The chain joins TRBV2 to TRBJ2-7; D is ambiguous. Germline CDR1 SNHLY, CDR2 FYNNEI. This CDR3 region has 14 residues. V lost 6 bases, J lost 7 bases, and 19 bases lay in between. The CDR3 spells CASRQGLVSAEQYF. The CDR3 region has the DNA TGTGCCAGCAGACAAGGCCTGGTATCCGCGGAGCAGTACTTC.

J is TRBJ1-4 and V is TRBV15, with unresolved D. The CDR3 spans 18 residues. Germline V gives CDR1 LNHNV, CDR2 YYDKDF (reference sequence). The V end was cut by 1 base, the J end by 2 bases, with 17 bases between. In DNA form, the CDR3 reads TGTGCCACCAGCAGAGTACCCCAATCAGGCCAGACTAATGAAAAACTGTTTTTT. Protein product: CATSRVPQSGQTNEKLFF.

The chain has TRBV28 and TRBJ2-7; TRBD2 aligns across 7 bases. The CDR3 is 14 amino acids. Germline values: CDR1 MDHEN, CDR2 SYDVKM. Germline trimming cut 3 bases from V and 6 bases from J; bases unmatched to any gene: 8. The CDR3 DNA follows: TGTGCCAGCAGTTTTTCGAGCGGGGTCGGCGAGCAGTACTTC. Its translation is CASSFSSGVGEQYF. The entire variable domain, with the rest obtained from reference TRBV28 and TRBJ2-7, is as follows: DVKVTQSSRYLVKRTGEKVFLECVQDMDHENMFWYRQDPGLGLRLIYFSYDVKMKEKGDIPEGYSVSREKKERFSLILESASTNQTSMYLCASSFSSGVGEQYFGPGTRLTVT.

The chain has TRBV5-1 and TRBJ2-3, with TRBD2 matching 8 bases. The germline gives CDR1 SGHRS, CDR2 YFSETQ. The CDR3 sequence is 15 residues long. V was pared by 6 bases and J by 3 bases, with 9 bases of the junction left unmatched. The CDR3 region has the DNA TGCGCCAGCACCCTTGCGGGGGGCCGGACAGATACGCAGTATTTT. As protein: CASTLAGGRTDTQYF.

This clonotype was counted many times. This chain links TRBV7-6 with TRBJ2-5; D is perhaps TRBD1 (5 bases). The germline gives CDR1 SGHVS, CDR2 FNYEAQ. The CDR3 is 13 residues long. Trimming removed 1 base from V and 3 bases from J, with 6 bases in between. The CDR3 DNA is TGTGCCAGCAGCTTAGTACAGGAAGAGACCCAGTACTTC. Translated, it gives CASSLVQEETQYF.

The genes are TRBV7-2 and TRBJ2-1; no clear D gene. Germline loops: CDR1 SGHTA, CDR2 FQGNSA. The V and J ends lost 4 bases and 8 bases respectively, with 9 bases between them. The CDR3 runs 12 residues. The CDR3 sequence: CASSYRWDEQFF. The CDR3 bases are TGTGCCAGCAGCTATAGGTGGGATGAGCAGTTCTTC.

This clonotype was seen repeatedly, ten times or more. CDR3 in amino acids: CASGPRASFSYNEQFF. The DNA for the CDR3 is TGTGCCAGCGGGCCTAGGGCTTCATTCTCCTACAATGAGCAGTTCTTC. V is TRBV12-3 or TRBV12-4 and J is TRBJ2-1; D ambiguous. The CDR3 sequence is 16 residues long. V lost 8 bases to trimming and J lost 0 bases, with 17 bases between them.

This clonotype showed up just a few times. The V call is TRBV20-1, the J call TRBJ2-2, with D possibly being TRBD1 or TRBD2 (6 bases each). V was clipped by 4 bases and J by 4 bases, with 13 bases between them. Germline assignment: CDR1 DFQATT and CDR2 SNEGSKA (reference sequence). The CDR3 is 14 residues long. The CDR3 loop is CSAIRGTSTGELFF. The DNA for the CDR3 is TGCAGTGCTATCCGGGGGACAAGCACCGGGGAGCTGTTTTTT.

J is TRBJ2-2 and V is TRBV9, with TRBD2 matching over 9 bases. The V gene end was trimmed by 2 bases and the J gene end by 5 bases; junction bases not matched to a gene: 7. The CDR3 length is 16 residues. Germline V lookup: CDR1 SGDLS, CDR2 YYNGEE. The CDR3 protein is CASSVSGGTQTGELFF. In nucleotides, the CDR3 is TGTGCCAGCAGCGTTAGCGGGGGAACTCAAACCGGGGAGCTGTTTTTT.

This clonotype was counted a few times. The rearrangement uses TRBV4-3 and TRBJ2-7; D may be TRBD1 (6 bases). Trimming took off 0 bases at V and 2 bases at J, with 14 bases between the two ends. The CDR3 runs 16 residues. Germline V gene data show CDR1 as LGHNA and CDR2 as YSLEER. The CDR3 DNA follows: TGCGCCAGCAGCCAAGATCCCGGGACAAGTACCTACGAGCAGTACTTC. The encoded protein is CASSQDPGTSTYEQYF.

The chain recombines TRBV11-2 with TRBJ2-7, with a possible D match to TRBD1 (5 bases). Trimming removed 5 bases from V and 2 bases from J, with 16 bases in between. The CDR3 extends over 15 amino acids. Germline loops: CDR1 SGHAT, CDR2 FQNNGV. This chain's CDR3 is CASSLTLRVTYEQYF. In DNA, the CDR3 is TGTGCCAGCAGCCTAACCCTCAGGGTTACCTACGAGCAGTACTTC.

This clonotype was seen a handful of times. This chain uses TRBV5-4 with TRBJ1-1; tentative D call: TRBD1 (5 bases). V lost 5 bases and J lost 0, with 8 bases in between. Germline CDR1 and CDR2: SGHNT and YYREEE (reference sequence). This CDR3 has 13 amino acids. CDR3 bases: TGTGCCAGCAGGACAGTCATGAACACTGAAGCTTTCTTT. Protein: CASRTVMNTEAFF.

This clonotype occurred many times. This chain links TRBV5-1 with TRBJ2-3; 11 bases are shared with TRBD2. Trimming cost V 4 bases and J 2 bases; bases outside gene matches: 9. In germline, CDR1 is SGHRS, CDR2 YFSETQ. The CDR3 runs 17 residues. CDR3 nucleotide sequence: TGCGCCAGCAGCCGGGGGACTAGCGGATTACTCACAGATACGCAGTATTTT. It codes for CASSRGTSGLLTDTQYF.